Each of the 26 T cell receptor beta chains below was sequenced from the same sample in a study of blood T cell repertoires in COVID-19. The repertoire was sequenced with immunoSEQ multiplex PCR; TCRdb's copy has only in-frame clones and lacks some. The sample comprises about half a million clones, 75% to 90% of which are singletons, and roughly 0.92% rests with the top ten. The sample taken for sequencing was peripheral blood. The origin of the receptors is a man younger than 30 with COVID-19, enrolled during active disease.

The chain employs TRBV2 and TRBJ2-3; weak D call: TRBD1 (5 bases). This CDR3 spans 14 amino acids. CDR1 and CDR2 from the germline V gene are SNHLY and FYNNEI. Trimming took 4 bases from V and 2 from J, leaving 10 bases between them. CDR3 protein: CASSVSGPTDTQYF. The CDR3 nucleotides are TGTGCCAGCAGTGTTTCAGGGCCCACAGATACGCAGTATTTT. The whole variable domain, filled in from reference TRBV2 and TRBJ2-3, reads EPEVTQTPSHQVTQMGQEVILRCVPISNHLYFYWYRQILGQKVEFLVSFYNNEISEKSEIFDDQFSVERPDGSNFTLKIRSTKLEDSAMYFCASSVSGPTDTQYFGPGTRLTVL.

This clone was observed once. The chain carries TRBV12-3 or TRBV12-4 and TRBJ1-1; D might be TRBD1 (6 bases). The V and J ends lost 8 bases and 1 base respectively, with 11 bases between them. The CDR3 is 13 residues long. For the CDR3, the DNA is TGTGCCAGCCACGCAGGGGAGAACACTGAAGCTTTCTTT. It is translated as CASHAGENTEAFF.

J is TRBJ2-3 and V is TRBV9, with 7 bases identical to TRBD2. J was trimmed by 0 bases and V by 4 bases; bases with no gene match: 5. There are 15 residues in the CDR3. CDR1 is SGDLS, CDR2 YYNGEE, per germline. CDR3 in amino acids: CASSTKRGSTDTQYF. As DNA, the CDR3 is TGTGCCAGCAGCACAAAGCGGGGAAGCACAGATACGCAGTATTTT. Based on the CDR3 plus reference TRBV9 and TRBJ2-3, the full variable domain is DSGVTQTPKHLITATGQRVTLRCSPRSGDLSVYWYQQSLDQGLQFLIQYYNGEERAKGNILERFSAQQFPDLHSELNLSSLELGDSALYFCASSTKRGSTDTQYFGPGTRLTVL.

The V call is TRBV5-4, the J call TRBJ2-7, with a tentative D call TRBD1 (5 bases). CDR3 length: 14 residues. V lost 4 bases and J lost 3, with 14 bases in between. The germline V gene has CDR1 SGHNT and CDR2 YYREEE (reference sequence). This CDR3 reads CASSDLDRNYEQYF. The CDR3 nucleotides read TGTGCCAGCAGCGACCTAGACAGAAACTACGAGCAGTACTTC. The full variable domain, in which reference TRBV5-4 and TRBJ2-7 provide the parts outside the CDR3, is ETGVTQSPTHLIKTRGQQVTLRCSSQSGHNTVSWYQQALGQGPQFIFQYYREEENGRGNFPPRFSGLQFPNYSSELNVNALELDDSALYLCASSDLDRNYEQYFGPGTRLTVT.

The chain links TRBV7-2 to TRBJ1-5, with D unresolved. The CDR3 spans 13 residues. Germline loops: CDR1 SGHTA, CDR2 FQGNSA. V lost 2 bases and J 4 bases, leaving 6 bases between the germline ends. This chain's CDR3 is CASSLQINQPQHF. CDR3 coding DNA: TGTGCCAGCAGCTTACAGATAAATCAGCCCCAGCATTTT.

The chain carries TRBV2 and TRBJ2-7, with D tentatively TRBD1 (6 bases). Germline-derived CDR1 and CDR2 are SNHLY and FYNNEI. Trimming removed 4 bases at V and 3 bases at J, with 10 bases between. CDR3 length equals 13 residues. CDR3 nucleotide sequence: TGTGCCAGCAGTGGGGGGCAGGTCTACGAGCAGTACTTC. Its protein is CASSGGQVYEQYF. The full variable domain, with the rest looked up from reference TRBV2 and TRBJ2-7, is EPEVTQTPSHQVTQMGQEVILRCVPISNHLYFYWYRQILGQKVEFLVSFYNNEISEKSEIFDDQFSVERPDGSNFTLKIRSTKLEDSAMYFCASSGGQVYEQYFGPGTRLTVT.

This clone was detected only once. CDR3 loop: CASSETDRGGYGYTF. Here the CDR3 DNA reads TGCGCCAGCAGCGAGACCGACAGGGGCGGATATGGCTACACCTTC. This chain uses TRBV4-1 with TRBJ1-2; 8 bases line up with TRBD1. The CDR3 covers 15 residues. In germline, CDR1 is MGHRA, CDR2 YSYEKL. V gave up 5 bases and J gave up 5 bases; unmatched junction bases: 10.

V usage is TRBV6-5 and J usage is TRBJ1-5; TRBD1 might be the D (5 bases). The CDR3 extends over 14 amino acids. Germline lookup yields CDR1 MNHEY and CDR2 SVGAGI. The V end was cut by 8 bases, the J end by 0 bases, with 11 bases between. CDR3 amino acids: CASEAGRSNQPQHF. CDR3 DNA: TGTGCCAGCGAGGCAGGGCGTAGCAATCAGCCCCAGCATTTT.

This chain links TRBV3-1 (or the pseudogene TRBV3-2) with TRBJ2-3; TRBD2 matches at 7 bases. CDR3 length equals 13 residues. CDR1 is LGHDT, CDR2 YNNKEL, per germline (reference sequence). Trimming at V came to 2 bases and at J to 5 bases, leaving 1 base not matched to a gene. CDR3 sequence (DNA): TGTGCCAGCAGCCAATTAGCGGGAGATACGCAGTATTTT. Its translation is CASSQLAGDTQYF.

The chain uses TRBV19 and TRBJ1-5; D might be TRBD1 (5 bases). The CDR3 is 14 amino acids. The germline V and J ends were trimmed by 3 bases and 5 bases, with 11 bases remaining between them. Per germline, CDR1 LNHDA and CDR2 SQIVND (reference sequence). The CDR3 sequence: CASSIGHLYQPQHF. As DNA, the CDR3 is TGTGCCAGTAGTATCGGACATTTATATCAGCCCCAGCATTTT. The variable domain in full, with the rest retrieved from reference TRBV19 and TRBJ1-5, is DGGITQSPKYLFRKEGQNVTLSCEQNLNHDAMYWYRQDPGQGLRLIYYSQIVNDFQKGDIAEGYSVSREKKESFPLTVTSAQKNPTAFYLCASSIGHLYQPQHFGDGTRLSIL.

The chain joins TRBV28 to TRBJ1-1, with D possibly being TRBD1 (5 bases). Per germline, CDR1 MDHEN and CDR2 SYDVKM. The V gene lost 6 bases and the J gene lost 4 bases, with 12 bases spanning the gap. The CDR3 has 13 amino acids. This CDR3 is CASRGEGFTEAFF. The CDR3 DNA sequence: TGTGCCAGCAGGGGGGAGGGATTCACTGAAGCTTTCTTT.

Remarks on this clone: This same CDR3 is encoded by further DNA sequences in the sample. The chain carries TRBV6-5 and TRBJ2-7; D might be TRBD1 (6 bases). Per germline, CDR1 MNHEY and CDR2 SVGAGI. V lost 5 bases, J lost 2 bases, and 10 bases lay in between. This CDR3 is built from 13 residues. The CDR3 sequence: CASSPRDTYEQYF. The CDR3 region has the DNA TGTGCCAGCAGTCCACGGGACACCTACGAGCAGTACTTC.

J is TRBJ1-4 and V is TRBV30; 9 nucleotides align to TRBD1. Germline CDR1 GTSNPN, CDR2 SVGIG (reference sequence). The CDR3 length is 14 residues. With 3 bases clipped from V and 6 bases from J, the junction kept 5 bases outside the gene matches. The chain's CDR3 is CAWSTGGIDEKLFF. The CDR3 nucleotides are TGTGCCTGGAGCACAGGGGGCATCGATGAAAAACTGTTTTTT.

The rearrangement links TRBV7-9 to TRBJ2-5; D may be TRBD1 (6 bases). V was cut by 5 bases and J by 2 bases, with 15 bases left in between. This CDR3 has 15 amino acids. CDR1 is SEHNR and CDR2 is FQNEAQ in the germline V gene (reference sequence). In DNA, the CDR3 is TGTGCCAGCAGCCAAAGAGGACAGACACAAGAGACCCAGTACTTC. Translation: CASSQRGQTQETQYF.

This clone was picked up one time. This chain links TRBV5-6 with TRBJ2-5; D is undetermined. Germline CDR1 reads SGHDT; CDR2 reads YYEEEE. The CDR3 has 14 amino acids. V was trimmed by 1 base and J by 0 bases, leaving 7 bases between them. The CDR3 sequence is CASSLSEYQETQYF. The CDR3 DNA reads as TGTGCCAGCAGCTTGTCCGAGTACCAAGAGACCCAGTACTTC.

This clone was seen a handful of times. V is TRBV6-5 and J is TRBJ2-7; 10 nucleotides line up with TRBD1. V gave up 9 bases and J gave up 3 bases; unmatched junction bases: 8. The germline CDR1 and CDR2 sequences are MNHEY and SVGAGI. This CDR3 has 14 amino acids. CDR3 residues: CASRRDRGRYEQYF. CDR3 sequence (DNA): TGTGCCAGTCGAAGGGACAGGGGTCGCTACGAGCAGTACTTC.

The chain has TRBV7-9 and TRBJ1-1; 7 bases match TRBD1. After removal of 7 bases from V and 1 base from J, the junction contained 3 bases not matched to a gene. Germline CDR1 is SEHNR and CDR2 is FQNEAQ (reference sequence). The CDR3 is made up of 13 amino acids. The CDR3 nucleotides read TGTGCCAGCACCGGGACAGCGAACACTGAAGCTTTCTTT. Translating gives CASTGTANTEAFF.

V usage is TRBV19 and J usage is TRBJ1-1, with 10 bases fitting TRBD1. The V segment lost 10 bases and the J segment 5 bases; nucleotides outside the gene matches: 4. The germline V gene encodes CDR1 LNHDA and CDR2 SQIVND (reference sequence). CDR3 size: 12 residues. CDR3 sequence: CATGQGVTEAFF. In nucleotides, the CDR3 is TGTGCCACTGGACAGGGGGTGACTGAAGCTTTCTTT.

A few counts support this clone. This rearrangement joins TRBV11-2 to TRBJ1-2; no clear D gene. Germline-derived CDR1 and CDR2 are SGHAT and FQNNGV. V lost 0 bases to trimming and J lost 5 bases, with 4 bases between them. The CDR3 runs to 12 residues. The CDR3 here is CASSLDGYGYTF. Written as DNA, the CDR3 is TGTGCCAGCAGCTTAGACGGGTATGGCTACACCTTC.

The CDR3 sequence is CASSWDSIGNEQFF. The CDR3 DNA reads TGTGCCAGCAGTTGGGACTCCATTGGGAATGAGCAGTTCTTC. The rearrangement links TRBV2 to TRBJ2-1, with D perhaps TRBD2 (6 bases). The V end lost 5 bases, the J end lost 7 bases, and 15 bases lay between the germline ends. This CDR3 spans 14 amino acids. Germline V gives CDR1 SNHLY, CDR2 FYNNEI.

The chain links TRBV7-2 to TRBJ1-2; D call uncertain. The germline gives CDR1 SGHTA, CDR2 FQGNSA. This CDR3 contains 13 residues. V dropped 1 base and J dropped 4 bases, with 7 bases sitting between them. DNA of the CDR3: TGTGCCAGCAGCTTAGACGGTTTCTATGGCTACACCTTC. Residues: CASSLDGFYGYTF.

The chain joins TRBV6-5 to TRBJ1-2; 7 nucleotides line up with TRBD1. CDR3 length: 13 residues. J gave up 4 bases and V 9 bases, and 8 bases lay outside the gene matches. Germline-derived CDR1 and CDR2 are MNHEY and SVGAGI. CDR3 amino acids: CASRGQLGYGYTF. The CDR3 DNA reads TGTGCCAGTAGGGGACAGCTTGGCTATGGCTACACCTTC.

The J gene is TRBJ2-7, the V gene TRBV6-4; TRBD2 aligns across 7 bases. V trimming: 7 bases; J trimming: 0 bases; junction bases outside the gene matches: 12. CDR3 length equals 16 residues. Germline CDR1 is MRHNA and CDR2 is SNTAGT. This CDR3 reads CASMGSGGRSSYEQYF. The CDR3 DNA reads as TGTGCCAGCATGGGGTCGGGGGGTCGGAGCTCCTACGAGCAGTACTTC.

The gene calls are TRBV5-1 and TRBJ2-6; unclear D gene. Trimming cost V 7 bases and J 3 bases, with 14 bases left between them. This CDR3 has 15 amino acids. Germline assignment: CDR1 SGHRS and CDR2 YFSETQ. CDR3 in DNA: TGCGCCAGCCGCCCGGGTGATTATGGGGCCAACGTCCTGACTTTC. This gives the protein CASRPGDYGANVLTF.

The chain combines TRBV27 with TRBJ1-2; a possible D gene is TRBD1 (6 bases). The germline gives CDR1 MNHEY, CDR2 SMNVEV (reference sequence). CDR3 length: 15 amino acids. V was clipped by 5 bases and J by 2 bases, with 15 bases between them. This chain's CDR3 is CASSDPHQGNYGYTF. In DNA form, the CDR3 reads TGTGCCAGCAGTGATCCCCACCAGGGGAACTATGGCTACACCTTC.

This clone was detected only once. The rearrangement joins TRBV6-5 to TRBJ1-2; 10 bases are shared with TRBD1. The CDR3 covers 11 residues. CDR1 is MNHEY and CDR2 is SVGAGI in the germline V gene. The J segment lost 7 bases and the V segment lost 10 bases, leaving 3 bases of the junction unmatched. Here the CDR3 reads CATGTGAGYTF. The CDR3 coding sequence is TGTGCCACCGGGACAGGGGCTGGCTACACCTTC.